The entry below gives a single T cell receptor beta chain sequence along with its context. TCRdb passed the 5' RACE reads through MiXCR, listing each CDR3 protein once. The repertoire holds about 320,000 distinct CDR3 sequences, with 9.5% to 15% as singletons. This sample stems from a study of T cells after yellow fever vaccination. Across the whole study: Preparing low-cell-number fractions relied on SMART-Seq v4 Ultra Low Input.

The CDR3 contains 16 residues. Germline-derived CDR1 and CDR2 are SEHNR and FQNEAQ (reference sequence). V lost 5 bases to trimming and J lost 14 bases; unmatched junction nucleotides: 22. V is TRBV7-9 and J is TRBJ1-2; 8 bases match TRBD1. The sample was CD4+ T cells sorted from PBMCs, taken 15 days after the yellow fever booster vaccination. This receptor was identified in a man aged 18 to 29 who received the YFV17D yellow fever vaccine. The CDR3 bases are TGTGCCAGCAGCCCCAGCGGGGTCCGGACAGGGCAAGATCGGACCTTC. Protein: CASSPSGVRTGQDRTF.